This entry features one T cell receptor beta chain sequence. Germline V gene sequence: CDR1 SGHTA, CDR2 FQGNSA. This CDR3 is 15 amino acids long. The V end lost 5 bases, the J end lost 3 bases, and 17 bases lay between the germline ends. This entry is derived from a study of blood T cells in healthy people across ages. Using a J-beta primer mix together with a sample-barcoded 5' primer, a second PCR was run for about 7 to 12 cycles. Via MiXCR, TCRdb re-called the 5' RACE reads, giving one row per CDR3 protein. The sample lists around 870,000 distinct CDR3 sequences; around 30% were seen once. The sequence was collected from a woman of 80 years or more in good health. The chain recombines TRBV7-2 with TRBJ2-7; D possibly corresponds to TRBD2 (7 bases). What was sequenced was blood. The CDR3 loop is CASSPYTGRVYEQYF. The CDR3, as DNA: TGTGCCAGCAGCCCCTATACAGGGAGGGTCTACGAGCAGTACTTC.